This T cell receptor (beta chain) was captured in a study of CD8 T cells in Susac syndrome. Concerning this clonotype: What it recognizes is unknown.

Random hexamers primed reverse transcription of about 0.5 to 1 ug RNA. Coverage of TCR beta CDR3 amplification by immunoSEQ multiplex PCR extended to 54 Vbeta and 13 Jbeta. TCRdb reprocessed the immunoSEQ multiplex PCR reads with MiXCR, giving one entry per CDR3 protein. The sample contains 100,000 or so distinct CDR3 sequences, about 93% of which appear only once. This CDR3 region has 14 residues. The germline CDR1 and CDR2 sequences are MDHEN and SYDVKM. The V and J ends lost 4 bases and 2 bases respectively, with 12 bases between them. The study's findings and limits: The CD4+ T cell repertoires of Susac syndrome were found to show no clonal expansion. The authors acknowledged that the study's TCR sequencing and HLA analysis involved relatively few individuals.

The genes are TRBV28 and TRBJ2-7; D unresolved. Source material: CD4+ T cells from PBMCs. The sequence was obtained from a human donor with Susac syndrome. CDR3 protein: CASSSPPEAYEQYF. The CDR3 DNA follows: TGTGCCAGCAGTTCCCCTCCAGAAGCCTACGAGCAGTACTTC.